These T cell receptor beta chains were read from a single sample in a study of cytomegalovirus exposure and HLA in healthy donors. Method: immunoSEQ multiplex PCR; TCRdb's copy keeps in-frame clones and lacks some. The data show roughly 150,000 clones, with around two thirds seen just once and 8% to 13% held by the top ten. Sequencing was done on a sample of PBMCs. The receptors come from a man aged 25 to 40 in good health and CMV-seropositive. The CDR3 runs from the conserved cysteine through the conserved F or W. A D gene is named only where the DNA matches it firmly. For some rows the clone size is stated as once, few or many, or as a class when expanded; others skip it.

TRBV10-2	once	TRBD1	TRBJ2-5	TGCGCCAGCAGCCCAGGGGGTAGGGAGCAGTACTTC	CASSPGGREQYF
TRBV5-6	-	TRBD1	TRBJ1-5	TGTGCCAGCAGCTTACGGACAGGGATGGGCGGTCAGCCCCAGCATTTT	CASSLRTGMGGQPQHF
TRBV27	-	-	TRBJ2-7	TGTGCCAGCAGTTTCTGGTCCGGGGACGAGCAGTACTTC	CASSFWSGDEQYF
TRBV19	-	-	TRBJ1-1	TGTGCCAGTAGTATCCGTTCAGGGGCTATGAACACTGAAGCTTTCTTT	CASSIRSGAMNTEAFF
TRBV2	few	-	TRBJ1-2	TGTGCCAGCAGTGAGAACAGTTTCGATTCCGATGGCTACACCTTC	CASSENSFDSDGYTF
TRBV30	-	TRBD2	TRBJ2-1	TGTGCCTGGAGTCCCGGGACTAGCGGGATTTACAATGAGCAGTTCTTC	CAWSPGTSGIYNEQFF
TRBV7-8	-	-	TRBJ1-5	TGTGCCAGCATTAAGGAAATTAGTTCGGGTAGCAATCAGCCCCAGCATTTT	CASIKEISSGSNQPQHF
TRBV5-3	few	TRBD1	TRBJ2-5	TGTGCCAGAAGCTTAGGGGGGACAGGGGGTTATGTGGGTAGAGAGACCCAGTACTTC	CARSLGGTGGYVGRETQYF
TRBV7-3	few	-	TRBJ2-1	TGTGCCAGCAGCTTACTGGTCGACAGCTCCTACAATGAGCAGTTCTTC	CASSLLVDSSYNEQFF
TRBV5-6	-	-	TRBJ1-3	TGTGCCAGCAGCTACGTTAGGAGTCCAACAACCCCTGGAAACACCATATATTTT	CASSYVRSPTTPGNTIYF
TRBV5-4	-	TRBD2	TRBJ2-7	TGTGCCAGCAGCTTGGGCGGGAGCATCTACGAGCAGTACTTC	CASSLGGSIYEQYF
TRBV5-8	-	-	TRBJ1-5	TGTGCCAGCAGCTTAGGTGACTATAGCAATCAGCCCCAGCATTTT	CASSLGDYSNQPQHF
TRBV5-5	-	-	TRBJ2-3	TGTGCCAGCAGCCCCGATAGTCCCGGGATCGAAACAGATACGCAGTATTTT	CASSPDSPGIETDTQYF
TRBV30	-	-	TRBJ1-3	TGTGCCTGGAGTTCTGGGAGGACCAACTCTGGAAACACCATATATTTT	CAWSSGRTNSGNTIYF
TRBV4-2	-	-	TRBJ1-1	TGTGCCAGCAGCCAAGCAGTGAACACTGAAGCTTTCTTT	CASSQAVNTEAFF
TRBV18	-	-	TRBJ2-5	TGTGCCAGCTCACCGGTCCACGGGACTGAAAAAGAGACCCAGTACTTC	CASSPVHGTEKETQYF
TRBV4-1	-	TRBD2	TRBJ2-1	TGCGCCAGCAGCCAAGTGAAAGGCGGGAGCGGGAGTCACGATGAGCAGTTCTTC	CASSQVKGGSGSHDEQFF
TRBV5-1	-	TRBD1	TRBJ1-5	TGCGCCAGCAGCTTGGGACAGGGGGAGAATCAGCCCCAGCATTTT	CASSLGQGENQPQHF
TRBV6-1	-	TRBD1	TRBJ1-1	TGTGCCAGCAGTGAACCGCGACAGGGGGACACTGAAGCTTTCTTT	CASSEPRQGDTEAFF
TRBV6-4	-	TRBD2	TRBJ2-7	TGTGCCAGCAGTGAGAGGTTTGGACTAGCAGACGAGCAGTACTTC	CASSERFGLADEQYF
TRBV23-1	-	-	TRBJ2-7	TGCGCCAGCAGTCAAATCCTCCGGGGGACAGACACCTACGAGCAGTACTTC	CASSQILRGTDTYEQYF
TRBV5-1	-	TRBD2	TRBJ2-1	TGCGCCAGCAGCTTGTTGCGGGAGGACGATGAGCAGTTCTTC	CASSLLREDDEQFF
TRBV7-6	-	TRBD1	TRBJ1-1	TGTGCCAGCAGCTTAGAAGGGGGCCGGACTGAAGCTTTCTTT	CASSLEGGRTEAFF
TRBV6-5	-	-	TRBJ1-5	TGTGCCAGCAGTTACTCGAGAACGGGAATCGATCAGCCCCAGCATTTT	CASSYSRTGIDQPQHF
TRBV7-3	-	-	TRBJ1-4	TGTGCCAGCAGCTTAGGGGTGGGGCATCTGAATGAAAAACTGTTTTTT	CASSLGVGHLNEKLFF
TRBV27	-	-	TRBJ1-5	TGTGCTGTGGGGGGAGGTGGGCAGCCCCAGCATTTT	CAVGGGGQPQHF